This T cell receptor beta chain came from a study of blood T cell repertoires in COVID-19. Across the whole study: COVID-19 samples, acute and convalescent, were from the United States, Italy and Spain. In each case, the material was cDNA or gDNA derived from T cells, B-cell-depleted T cells, or PBMCs.

In the original workflow: Counts of nucleated cells, estimated from reference gene primer amplification, were obtained. Produced via immunoSEQ multiplex PCR; TCRdb's table is partial and in-frame only. That table is the source of V, J and clone size, and D and trimming were worked out from the DNA. The sample carries about 74,000 clones, around nine tenths recorded once. Sequenced input: peripheral blood. The clonotype originates from a human donor in a cohort sampled during active COVID-19.

The CDR3 region is CASSLAREGQPQHF. The CDR3 DNA reads as TGTGCCAGCAGCTTAGCCAGGGAAGGTCAGCCCCAGCATTTT. J is TRBJ1-5 and V is TRBV7-8; weak D call: TRBD1 (5 bases). The CDR3 length is 14 residues. Germline V lookup: CDR1 SGHVS, CDR2 FQNEAQ. Trimming shortened V by 0 bases and J by 6 bases, and 9 bases separated the two germline ends.